This TCR beta chain was recorded in a study of shared clonotypes between healthy human individuals. Study at large: Each donor contributed plates that comprised three CD4 naive, three CD4 memory, two CD8 naive and one CD8 memory. Study observations and caveats: Larger richness was generally estimated for naive than memory subsets.

The V end was cut by 3 bases, the J end by 3 bases, with 13 bases between. The CDR3 runs 15 residues. Germline lookup yields CDR1 SGHDT and CDR2 YYEEEE. In the case of this clone: As yet, its antigen is unknown.

Genomic DNA of each subset was evenly split across several immunoSEQ plates. Replicate PCRs for sorted subsets used approximately 190 ng DNA; this equaled 25,000 to 35,000 T cell genomes. Only in-frame clones appear in the TCRdb table, and some are missing; sequencing was by immunoSEQ multiplex PCR. The sample includes some 2,000,000 clones, 85% to 95% of them seen just once. The material sequenced was naive CD4+ T cells sorted from blood. Subset indicated: CD45RA+ positively selected. The clonotype was recovered from a man between 18 and 29 years old in good health. V and J are TRBV5-6 and TRBJ1-5; D perhaps matches TRBD1 (5 bases). The DNA for the CDR3 is TGTGCCAGCAGCTCCCTGGCCAGGGACAATCAGCCCCAGCATTTT. Translating gives CASSSLARDNQPQHF.